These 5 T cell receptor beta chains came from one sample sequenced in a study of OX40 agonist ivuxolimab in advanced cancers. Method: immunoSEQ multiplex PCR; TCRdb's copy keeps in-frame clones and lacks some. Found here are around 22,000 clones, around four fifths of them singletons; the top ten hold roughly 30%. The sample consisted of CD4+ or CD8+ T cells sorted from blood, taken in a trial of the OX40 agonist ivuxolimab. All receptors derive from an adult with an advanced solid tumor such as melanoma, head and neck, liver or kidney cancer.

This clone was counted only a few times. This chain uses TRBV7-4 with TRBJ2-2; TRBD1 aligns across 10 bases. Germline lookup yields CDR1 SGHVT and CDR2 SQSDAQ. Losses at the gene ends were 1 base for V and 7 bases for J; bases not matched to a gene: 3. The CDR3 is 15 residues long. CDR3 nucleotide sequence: TGTGCCAGCAGCTTAGTGACAGGGGGCATCGGGGAGCTGTTTTTT. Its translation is CASSLVTGGIGELFF.

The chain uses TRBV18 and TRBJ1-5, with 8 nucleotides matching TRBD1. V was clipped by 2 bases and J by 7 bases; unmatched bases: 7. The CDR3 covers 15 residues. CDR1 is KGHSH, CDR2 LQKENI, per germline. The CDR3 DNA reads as TGTGCCAGCTCACCAGGGAACAGGGGGTACCAGCCCCAGCATTTT. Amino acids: CASSPGNRGYQPQHF. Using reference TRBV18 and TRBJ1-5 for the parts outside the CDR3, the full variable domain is NAGVMQNPRHLVRRRGQEARLRCSPMKGHSHVYWYRQLPEEGLKFMVYLQKENIIDESGMPKERFSAEFPKEGPSILRIQQVVRGDSAAYFCASSPGNRGYQPQHFGDGTRLSIL.

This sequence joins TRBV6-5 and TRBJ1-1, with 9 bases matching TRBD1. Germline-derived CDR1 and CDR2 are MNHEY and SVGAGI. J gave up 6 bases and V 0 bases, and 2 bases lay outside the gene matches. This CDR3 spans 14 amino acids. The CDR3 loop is CASSYSGQGSEAFF. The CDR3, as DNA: TGTGCCAGCAGTTACTCGGGACAGGGTTCTGAAGCTTTCTTT.

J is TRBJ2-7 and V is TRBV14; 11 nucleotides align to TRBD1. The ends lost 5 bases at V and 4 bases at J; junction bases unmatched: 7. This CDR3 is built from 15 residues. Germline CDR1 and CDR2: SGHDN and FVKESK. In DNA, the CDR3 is TGTGCCAGCAGCTCCCGGGACAGGGGGATTTACGAGCAGTACTTC. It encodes CASSSRDRGIYEQYF.

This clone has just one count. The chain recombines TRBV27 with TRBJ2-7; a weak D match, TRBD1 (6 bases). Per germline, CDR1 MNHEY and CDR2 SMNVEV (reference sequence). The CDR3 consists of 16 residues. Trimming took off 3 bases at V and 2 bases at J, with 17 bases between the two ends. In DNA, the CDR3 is TGTGCCAGCAGTTTCTCCAGTGGACAGAGAACCTACGAGCAGTACTTC. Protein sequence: CASSFSSGQRTYEQYF.